This entry lists 9 T cell receptor beta chains sequenced from one sample in a study of tumor-infiltrating lymphocytes in primary liver carcinoma. Researchers drew blood RNA from unsorted whole blood and extracted germline DNA as well. Constant-region priming of approximately 500 ng total RNA yielded TCR beta cDNA. Employing slightly modified ARM-PCR, three nested multiplex PCR rounds were run, and these gave rise to the TCR beta libraries. The first two PCR rounds, roughly 10 cycles each, used TRBV1-TRBV30 forward primers and a C-beta reverse primer. TCRdb passed the multiplex PCR reads through MiXCR, listing each CDR3 protein once. The sample lists fewer than 250,000 distinct CDR3 sequences; less than 65% were seen once. Sequencing input: peripheral blood. The receptors were sampled from a woman aged 60-70 years with primary liver carcinoma and hepatitis B virus infection.

Points on this clonotype: Mismatch with germline at one junction end may stem from a read error. This chain links TRBV11-2 with TRBJ2-1, with D unresolved. The CDR3 contains 14 residues. Germline loops: CDR1 SGHAT, CDR2 FQNNGV. In DNA form, the CDR3 reads TGCGCCAGCAGCTTAGAACGGCCACTTAATGAGCAGTTCTTC. Protein sequence: CASSLERPLNEQFF.

Of note for this clonotype: A much larger clone sits a single nucleotide away, making a read error possible. The rearrangement uses TRBV29-1 and TRBJ1-1; a possible D gene is TRBD1 (6 bases). Germline CDR1 and CDR2: SQVTM and ANQGSEA. The CDR3 loop spans 13 amino acids. This CDR3 reads CSVRADGDTGAFF. CDR3 nucleotides: TGCAGCGTTAGGGCTGACGGGGACACTGGAGCTTTCTTT.

Worth noting for this clonotype: Germline is not matched at one junction end, which may reflect a read error. The chain links TRBV11-2 to TRBJ2-7; perhaps TRBD2 as D (6 bases). Germline lookup yields CDR1 SGHAT and CDR2 FQNNGV. CDR3 length: 15 residues. DNA of the CDR3: TGTGCCAACAGCGGGCGGACCCCAGATGCGGACGAGCAGTACTTC. Translation gives CANSGRTPDADEQYF. Together with reference TRBV11-2 and TRBJ2-7, the CDR3 gives the full variable domain: EAGVAQSPRYKIIEKRQSVAFWCNPISGHATLYWYQQILGQGPKLLIQFQNNGVVDDSQLPKDRFSAERLKGVDSTLKIQPAKLEDSAVYLCANSGRTPDADEQYFGPGTRLTVT.

This clonotype was observed a few times. This may stem from a read error, because a much larger clone lies one nucleotide away. This chain uses TRBV4-2 with TRBJ2-1; possibly TRBD1 for D (6 bases). The CDR3 is 14 residues long. Looked up from germline, CDR1 is LGHNA and CDR2 is YNFKEQ. CDR3 amino acids: CASSQLDSYDEQFF. The CDR3 nucleotides are TGTGCCAGCAGCCAGTTGGACAGCTACGATGAGCAGTTCTTC.

Ten or more counts support this clonotype. The rearrangement joins TRBV6-2 or TRBV6-3 to TRBJ1-2; D is unresolved. The germline V gene encodes CDR1 MNHEY and CDR2 SVGEGT. V lost 11 bases and J lost 8, with 6 bases in between. CDR3 length: 8 amino acids. CDR3 residues: CAREGYTF. As DNA, the CDR3 is TGTGCCCGAGAGGGCTACACCTTC.

On this clonotype itself: A read error may produce the germline difference seen at one junction end. The chain links TRBV2 to TRBJ2-7; possible D gene TRBD2, 5 bases. The germline CDR1 and CDR2 sequences are SNHLY and FYNNEI. The CDR3 is 17 amino acids. CDR3 sequence (DNA): TGTGCCAGCAACCTCCTGGTGGACTCCACGGCCTACTACGAGCAGCACTTC. Translated: CASNLLVDSTAYYEQHF.

As to this clonotype: The junction and the germline gene differ at one end; a read error may be behind it. The chain carries TRBV4-1 and TRBJ2-5; weak D call: TRBD2 (5 bases). Germline lookup yields CDR1 MGHRA and CDR2 YSYEKL. The CDR3 runs to 13 residues. The CDR3 region has the DNA TGCGCCAGCAGCCAGACTGGTGGGGAGACCCGGTACTTC. This gives the protein CASSQTGGETRYF.

Comments on this clonotype: At one end the junction does not follow the germline gene, possibly because of a read error. This chain joins TRBV11-3 and TRBJ1-1; D is possibly TRBD1 (6 bases). The germline CDR1 and CDR2 sequences are SGHNT and YENEEA. This CDR3 region has 17 residues. This CDR3 reads CASSPGQGSALNTETFF. Here the CDR3 DNA reads TGTGCCAGCAGCCCGGGGCAGGGGTCCGCTTTGAACACTGAAACTTTCTTT.

This clonotype was detected many times. This chain joins TRBV12-5 and TRBJ1-1; D perhaps matches TRBD1 (5 bases). V lost 3 bases to trimming and J lost 10 bases, with 12 bases between them. CDR1 and CDR2 (germline): LGHNT, FRNRAP. The CDR3 covers 12 residues. CDR3 amino acids: CASGFGHLGAFF. The CDR3 DNA is TGTGCTAGTGGTTTTGGACACCTAGGAGCTTTCTTT.